One and the same sample provided the 2 T cell receptor beta chains below, sequenced in a study of T cell responses to AZD1222 COVID-19 vaccine. The method was immunoSEQ multiplex PCR; TCRdb's version includes in-frame clones alone and lacks a portion of them. The sample consists of about 120,000 clones, about 90% of them appearing once. Source: peripheral blood, taken on day 0 of AZD1222 vaccination. Source of these receptors: an adult in good health.

The gene calls are TRBV25-1 and TRBJ1-3; D unclear. The CDR3 sequence is 17 residues long. The germline V and J ends were trimmed by 7 bases and 3 bases, with 22 bases remaining between them. CDR1 is MGHDK, CDR2 SYGVNS, per germline. This CDR3 reads CASTETPGGSHGNTIYF. The DNA of the CDR3 is TGTGCCAGCACCGAAACCCCAGGAGGAAGTCATGGAAACACCATATATTTT.

The chain links TRBV18 to TRBJ2-1; the match to TRBD2 covers 10 bases. The CDR3 contains 15 residues. V trimming: 6 bases; J trimming: 1 base; junction bases outside the gene matches: 3. The germline gives CDR1 KGHSH, CDR2 LQKENI. The CDR3 here is CASSRTSGSYNEQFF. CDR3 DNA: TGTGCCAGCTCGAGGACTAGCGGTTCCTACAATGAGCAGTTCTTC.